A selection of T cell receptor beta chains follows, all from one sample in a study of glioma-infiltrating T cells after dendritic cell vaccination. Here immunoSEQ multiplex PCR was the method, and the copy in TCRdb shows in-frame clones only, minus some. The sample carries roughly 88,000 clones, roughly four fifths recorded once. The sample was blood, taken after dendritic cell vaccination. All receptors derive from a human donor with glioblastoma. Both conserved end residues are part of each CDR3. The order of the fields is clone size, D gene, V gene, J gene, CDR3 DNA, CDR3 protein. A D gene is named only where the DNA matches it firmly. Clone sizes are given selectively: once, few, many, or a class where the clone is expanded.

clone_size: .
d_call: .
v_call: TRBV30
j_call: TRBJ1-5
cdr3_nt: TGTGCCTGGAGTGGAGGGAGCAATCAGCCCCAGCATTTT
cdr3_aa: CAWSGGSNQPQHF

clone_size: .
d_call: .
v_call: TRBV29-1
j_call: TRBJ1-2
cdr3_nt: TGCAGCGTTGAGGGCTATCCTAACTATGGCTACACCTTC
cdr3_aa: CSVEGYPNYGYTF

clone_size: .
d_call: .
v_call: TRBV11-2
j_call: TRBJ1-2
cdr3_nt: TGTGCCAGCAGCCTACGGAGCTATGGCTACACCTTC
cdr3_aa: CASSLRSYGYTF

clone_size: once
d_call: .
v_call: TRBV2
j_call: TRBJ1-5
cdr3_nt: TGTGCCAGCAGTGGAGAGGACTCCCGCAGTTCTCAGCCCCAGCATTTT
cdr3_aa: CASSGEDSRSSQPQHF

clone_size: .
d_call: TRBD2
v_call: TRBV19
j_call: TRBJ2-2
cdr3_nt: TGTGCCAGTAGATCCGGGACTAGCTTATCCACCGGGGAGCTGTTTTTT
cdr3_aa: CASRSGTSLSTGELFF

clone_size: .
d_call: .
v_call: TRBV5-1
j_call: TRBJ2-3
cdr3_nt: TGCGCCAGCAAAAGAGGGCAGTCAAACACAGATACGCAGTATTTT
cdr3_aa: CASKRGQSNTDTQYF

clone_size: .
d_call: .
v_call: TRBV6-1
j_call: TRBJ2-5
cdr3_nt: TGTGCCAGCCCGCCACCGGGGTTTGAGTCCCAGTACTTC
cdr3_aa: CASPPPGFESQYF

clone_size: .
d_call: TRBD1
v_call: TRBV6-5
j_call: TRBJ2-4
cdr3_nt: TGTGCCAGCAGTTACTCAGGGGGCGAGTACTTC
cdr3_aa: CASSYSGGEYF

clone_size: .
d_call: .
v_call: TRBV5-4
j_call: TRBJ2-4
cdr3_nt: TGTGCCAGCAGCTCCTGGGAGCTAAACATTCAGTACTTC
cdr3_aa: CASSSWELNIQYF

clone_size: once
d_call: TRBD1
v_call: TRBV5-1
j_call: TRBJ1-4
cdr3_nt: TGCGCCAGCAGCTGGGGACAGCCTAATGAAAAACTGTTTTTT
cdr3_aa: CASSWGQPNEKLFF

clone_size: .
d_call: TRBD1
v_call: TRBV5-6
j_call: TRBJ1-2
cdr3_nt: TGTGCCAGCAGCTCCGGGACAGACCCTCGGGGCTACACCTTC
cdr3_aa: CASSSGTDPRGYTF

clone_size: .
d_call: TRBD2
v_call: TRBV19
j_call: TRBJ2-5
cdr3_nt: TGTGCCAGTAGTTTCCGACTAGCGGGAATCTCCTTTGAAGGGGGAGAGACCCAGTACTTC
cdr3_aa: CASSFRLAGISFEGGETQYF

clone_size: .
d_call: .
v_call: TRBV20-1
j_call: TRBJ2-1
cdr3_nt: TGCAGTGCCCAGAGGGAAGAGCAGTTCTTC
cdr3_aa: CSAQREEQFF

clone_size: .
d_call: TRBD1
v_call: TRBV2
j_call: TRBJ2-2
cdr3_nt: TGTGCCAGCGGCGGGACAGGCCGAAACACCGGGGAGCTGTTTTTT
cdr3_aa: CASGGTGRNTGELFF

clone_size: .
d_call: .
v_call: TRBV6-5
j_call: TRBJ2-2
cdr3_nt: TGTGCCAGCAGTGTGACGGACAGTCCAACCGGGGAGCTGTTTTTT
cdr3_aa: CASSVTDSPTGELFF

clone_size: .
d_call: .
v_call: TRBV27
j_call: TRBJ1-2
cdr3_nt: TGTGCCAGCAGTTTATACCCGGATCCTGAACTATCCCCTAGTGGCTACACCTTC
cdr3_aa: CASSLYPDPELSPSGYTF

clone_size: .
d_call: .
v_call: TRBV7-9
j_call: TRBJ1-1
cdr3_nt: TGTGCCAGCAGCCCAACTTCCGCTGAAGCTTTCTTT
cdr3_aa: CASSPTSAEAFF

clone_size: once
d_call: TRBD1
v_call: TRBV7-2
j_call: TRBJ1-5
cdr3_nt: TGTGCCAGCAGCTTAGTGAGGGGGCAACAGCCCCAGCATTTT
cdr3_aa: CASSLVRGQQPQHF

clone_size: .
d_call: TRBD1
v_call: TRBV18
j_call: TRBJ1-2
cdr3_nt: TGTGCCAGCTCCCCGCTGGGGACAGGGGGCAACTATGGCTACACCTTC
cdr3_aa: CASSPLGTGGNYGYTF

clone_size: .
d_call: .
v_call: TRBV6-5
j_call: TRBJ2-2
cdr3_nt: TGTGCCAGCAGTTTGGGACACTCGAACACCGGGGAGCTGTTTTTT
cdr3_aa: CASSLGHSNTGELFF

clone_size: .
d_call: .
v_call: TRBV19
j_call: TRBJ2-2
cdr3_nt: TGTGCCAGTAGTATCGGGGGGCGAACCGGGGAGCTGTTTTTT
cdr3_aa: CASSIGGRTGELFF

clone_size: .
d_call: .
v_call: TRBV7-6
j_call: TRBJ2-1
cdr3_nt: TGTGCCAGCAGCTTAACAGGACAGAACTACAATGAGCAGTTCTTC
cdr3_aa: CASSLTGQNYNEQFF

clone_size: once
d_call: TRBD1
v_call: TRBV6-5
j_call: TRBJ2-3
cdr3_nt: TGTGCCAGCAACCAACAGGGGGCAGTAGGAGATACGCAGTATTTT
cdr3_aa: CASNQQGAVGDTQYF

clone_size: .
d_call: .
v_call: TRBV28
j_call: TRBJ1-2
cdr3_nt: TGTGCAGGGCAGGGTGGTTATGGCTACACCTTC
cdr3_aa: CAGQGGYGYTF

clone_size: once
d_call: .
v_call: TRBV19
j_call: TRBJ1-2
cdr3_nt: TGTGCCACGGGGGAGGGGAGAAATTATGGCTACACCTTC
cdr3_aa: CATGEGRNYGYTF

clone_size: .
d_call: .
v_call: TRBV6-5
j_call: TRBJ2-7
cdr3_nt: TGTGCCAGCAGCACAGGGTACGGGATCTACGAGCAGTACTTC
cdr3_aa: CASSTGYGIYEQYF

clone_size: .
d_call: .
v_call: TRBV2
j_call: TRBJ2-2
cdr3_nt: TGTGCCAGCATAGAGGGCGCCTATGCCGGGGAGCTGTTTTTT
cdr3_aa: CASIEGAYAGELFF

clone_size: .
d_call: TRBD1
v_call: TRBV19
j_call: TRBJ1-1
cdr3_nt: TGTGCCAGTAGTAAGTGGGGACAGGGAGGCACTGAAGCTTTCTTT
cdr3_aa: CASSKWGQGGTEAFF

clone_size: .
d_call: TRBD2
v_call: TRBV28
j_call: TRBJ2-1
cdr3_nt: TGTGCCAGCAGTTTATACTATAGCGGGAGAGAGTATGAGCAGTTCTTC
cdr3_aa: CASSLYYSGREYEQFF